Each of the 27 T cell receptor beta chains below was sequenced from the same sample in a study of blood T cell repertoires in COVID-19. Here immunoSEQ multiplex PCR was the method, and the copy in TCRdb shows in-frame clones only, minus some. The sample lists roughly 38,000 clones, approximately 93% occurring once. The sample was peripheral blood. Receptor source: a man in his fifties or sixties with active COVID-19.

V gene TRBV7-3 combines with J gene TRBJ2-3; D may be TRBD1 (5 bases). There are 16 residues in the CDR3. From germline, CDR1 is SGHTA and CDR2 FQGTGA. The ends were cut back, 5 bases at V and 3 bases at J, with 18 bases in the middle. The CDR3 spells CASSRDGLGVTDTQYF. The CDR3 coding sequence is TGTGCCAGCAGCCGAGACGGGCTAGGGGTAACAGATACGCAGTATTTT.

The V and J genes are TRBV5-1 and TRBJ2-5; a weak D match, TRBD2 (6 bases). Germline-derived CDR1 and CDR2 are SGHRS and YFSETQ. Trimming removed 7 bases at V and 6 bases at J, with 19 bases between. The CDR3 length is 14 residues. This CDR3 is CASVGTPPLQTQYF. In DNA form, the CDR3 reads TGCGCCAGCGTAGGGACTCCACCTCTTCAGACCCAGTACTTC.

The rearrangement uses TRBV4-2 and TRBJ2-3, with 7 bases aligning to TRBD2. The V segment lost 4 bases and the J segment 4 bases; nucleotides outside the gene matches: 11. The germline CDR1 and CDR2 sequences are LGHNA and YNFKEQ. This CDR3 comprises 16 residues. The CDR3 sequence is CASSREGGGEADTQYF. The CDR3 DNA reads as TGTGCCAGCAGCCGAGAAGGTGGGGGGGAGGCAGATACGCAGTATTTT.

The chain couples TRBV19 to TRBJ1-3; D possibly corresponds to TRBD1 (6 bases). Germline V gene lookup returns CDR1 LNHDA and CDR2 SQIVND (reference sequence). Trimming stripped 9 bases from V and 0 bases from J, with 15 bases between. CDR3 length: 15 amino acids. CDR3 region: CARWGTPLSGNTIYF. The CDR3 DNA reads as TGTGCCAGATGGGGGACACCTCTCTCTGGAAACACCATATATTTT.

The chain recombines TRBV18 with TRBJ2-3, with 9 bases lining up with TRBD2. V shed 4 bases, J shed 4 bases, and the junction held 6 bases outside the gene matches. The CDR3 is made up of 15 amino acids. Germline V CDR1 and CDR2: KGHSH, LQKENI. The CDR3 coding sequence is TGTGCCAGCTCACTCCCGGGACTAGCAGCAGATACGCAGTATTTT. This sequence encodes CASSLPGLAADTQYF.

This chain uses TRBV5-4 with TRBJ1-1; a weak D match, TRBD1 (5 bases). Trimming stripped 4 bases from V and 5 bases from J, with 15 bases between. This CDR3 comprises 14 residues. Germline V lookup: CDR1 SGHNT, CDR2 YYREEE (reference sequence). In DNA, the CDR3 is TGTGCCAGCAGCCCACAACTGGGGGGAACTGAAGCTTTCTTT. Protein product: CASSPQLGGTEAFF.

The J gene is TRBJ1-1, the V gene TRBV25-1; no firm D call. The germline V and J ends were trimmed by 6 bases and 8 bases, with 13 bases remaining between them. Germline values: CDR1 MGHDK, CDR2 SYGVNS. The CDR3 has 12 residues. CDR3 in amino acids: CASRGGPAEAFF. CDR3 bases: TGTGCCAGCAGGGGTGGGCCAGCAGAAGCTTTCTTT.

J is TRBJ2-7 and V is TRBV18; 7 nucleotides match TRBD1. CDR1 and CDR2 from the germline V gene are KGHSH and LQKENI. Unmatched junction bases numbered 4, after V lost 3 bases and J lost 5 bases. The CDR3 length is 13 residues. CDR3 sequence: CASSPRQGDEQYF. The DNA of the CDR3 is TGTGCCAGCTCACCTCGACAGGGAGACGAGCAGTACTTC.

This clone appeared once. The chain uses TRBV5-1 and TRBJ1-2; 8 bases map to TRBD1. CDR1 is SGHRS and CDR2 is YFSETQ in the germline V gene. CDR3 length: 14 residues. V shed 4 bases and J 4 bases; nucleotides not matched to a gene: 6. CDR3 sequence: CASSPQGAGYGYTF. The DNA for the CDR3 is TGCGCCAGCAGCCCGCAGGGGGCGGGCTATGGCTACACCTTC.

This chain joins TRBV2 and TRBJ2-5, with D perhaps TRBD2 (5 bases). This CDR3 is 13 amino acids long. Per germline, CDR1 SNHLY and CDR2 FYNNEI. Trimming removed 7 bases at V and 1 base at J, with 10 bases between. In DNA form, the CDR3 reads TGTGCCAGCAATCGGGAATCCCAAGAGACCCAGTACTTC. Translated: CASNRESQETQYF.

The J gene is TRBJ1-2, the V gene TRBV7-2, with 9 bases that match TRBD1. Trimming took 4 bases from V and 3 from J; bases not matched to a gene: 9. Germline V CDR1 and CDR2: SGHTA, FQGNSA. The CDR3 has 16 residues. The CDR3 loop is CASSYRSRQGDYGYTF. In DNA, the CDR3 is TGTGCCAGCAGCTATAGAAGCCGACAGGGGGACTATGGCTACACCTTC.

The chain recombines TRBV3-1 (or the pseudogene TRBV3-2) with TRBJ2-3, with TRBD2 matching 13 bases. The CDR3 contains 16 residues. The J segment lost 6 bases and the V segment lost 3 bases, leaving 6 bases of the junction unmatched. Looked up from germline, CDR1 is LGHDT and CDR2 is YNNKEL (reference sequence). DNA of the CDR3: TGTGCCAGCAGCCACACTAGCGGGGGGGCCGGGGATACGCAGTATTTT. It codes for CASSHTSGGAGDTQYF.

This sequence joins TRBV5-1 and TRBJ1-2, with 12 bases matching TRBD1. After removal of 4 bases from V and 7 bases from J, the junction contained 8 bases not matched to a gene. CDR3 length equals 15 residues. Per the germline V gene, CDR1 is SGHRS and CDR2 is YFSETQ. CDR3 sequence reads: CASSAGQGARSGYTF. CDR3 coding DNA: TGCGCCAGCAGCGCGGGACAGGGGGCGCGTAGTGGCTACACCTTC.

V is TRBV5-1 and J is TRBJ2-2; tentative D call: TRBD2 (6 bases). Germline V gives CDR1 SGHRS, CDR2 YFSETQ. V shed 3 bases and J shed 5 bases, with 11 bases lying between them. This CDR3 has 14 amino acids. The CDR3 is CASSSGERTGELFF. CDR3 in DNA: TGCGCCAGCAGCTCGGGGGAAAGGACCGGGGAGCTGTTTTTT.

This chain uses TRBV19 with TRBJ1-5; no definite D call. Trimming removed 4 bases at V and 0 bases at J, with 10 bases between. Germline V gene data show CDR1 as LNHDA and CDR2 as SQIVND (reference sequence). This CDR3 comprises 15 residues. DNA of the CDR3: TGTGCCAGTAGTAGTCACAGCTATAGCAATCAGCCCCAGCATTTT. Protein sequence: CASSSHSYSNQPQHF. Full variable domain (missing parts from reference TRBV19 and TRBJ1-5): DGGITQSPKYLFRKEGQNVTLSCEQNLNHDAMYWYRQDPGQGLRLIYYSQIVNDFQKGDIAEGYSVSREKKESFPLTVTSAQKNPTAFYLCASSSHSYSNQPQHFGDGTRLSIL.

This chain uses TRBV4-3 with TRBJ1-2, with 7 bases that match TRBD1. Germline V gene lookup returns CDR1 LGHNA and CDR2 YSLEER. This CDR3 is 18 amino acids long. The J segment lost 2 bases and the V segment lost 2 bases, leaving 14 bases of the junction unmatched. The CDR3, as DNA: TGCGCCAGCAGCCAAATTGGGGCAGGGGGAGGTTGGAACTATGGCTACACCTTC. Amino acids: CASSQIGAGGGWNYGYTF.

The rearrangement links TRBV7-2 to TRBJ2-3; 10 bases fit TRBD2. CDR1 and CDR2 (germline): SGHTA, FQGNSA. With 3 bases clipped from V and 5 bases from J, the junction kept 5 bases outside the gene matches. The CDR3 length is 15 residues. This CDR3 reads CASSFQRGGKDTQYF. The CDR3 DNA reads TGTGCCAGCAGCTTCCAGCGGGGGGGCAAAGATACGCAGTATTTT.

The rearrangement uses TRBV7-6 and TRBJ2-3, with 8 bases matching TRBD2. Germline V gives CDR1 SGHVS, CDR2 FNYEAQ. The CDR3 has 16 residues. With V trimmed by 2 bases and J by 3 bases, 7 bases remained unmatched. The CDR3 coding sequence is TGTGCCAGCAGCTTATACGGGAGGGTTGTGACAGATACGCAGTATTTT. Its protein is CASSLYGRVVTDTQYF.

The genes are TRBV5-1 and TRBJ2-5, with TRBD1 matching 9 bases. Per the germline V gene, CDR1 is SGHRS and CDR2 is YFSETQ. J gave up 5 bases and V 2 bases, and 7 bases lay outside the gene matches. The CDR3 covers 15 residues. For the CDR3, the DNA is TGCGCCAGCAGCTTCCCAACAGGGGGCGTGGAGACCCAGTACTTC. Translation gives CASSFPTGGVETQYF.

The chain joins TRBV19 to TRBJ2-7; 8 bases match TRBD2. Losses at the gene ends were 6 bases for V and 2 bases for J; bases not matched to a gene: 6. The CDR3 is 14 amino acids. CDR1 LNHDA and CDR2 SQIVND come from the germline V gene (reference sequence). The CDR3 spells CASRETGGPYEQYF. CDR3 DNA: TGTGCCAGTAGAGAGACGGGAGGGCCCTACGAGCAGTACTTC.

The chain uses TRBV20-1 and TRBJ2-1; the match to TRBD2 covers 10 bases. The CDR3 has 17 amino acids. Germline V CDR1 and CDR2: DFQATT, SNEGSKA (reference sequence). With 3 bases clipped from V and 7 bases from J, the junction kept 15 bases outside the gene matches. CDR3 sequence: CSASNPLAGDSGNEQFF. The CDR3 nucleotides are TGCAGTGCTAGTAACCCTCTAGCGGGAGATTCAGGAAATGAGCAGTTCTTC.

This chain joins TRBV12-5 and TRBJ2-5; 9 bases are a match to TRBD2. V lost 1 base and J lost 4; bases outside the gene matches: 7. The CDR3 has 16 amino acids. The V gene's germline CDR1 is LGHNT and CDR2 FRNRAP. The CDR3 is CASGLGTIAGAETQYF. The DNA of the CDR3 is TGTGCTAGTGGTTTGGGAACTATAGCGGGGGCAGAGACCCAGTACTTC.

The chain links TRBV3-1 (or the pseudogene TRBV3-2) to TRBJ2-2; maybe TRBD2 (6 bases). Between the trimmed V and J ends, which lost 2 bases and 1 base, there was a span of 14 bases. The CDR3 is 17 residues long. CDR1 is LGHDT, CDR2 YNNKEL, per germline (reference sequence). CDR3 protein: CASSQTTRQGNTGELFF. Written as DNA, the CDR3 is TGTGCCAGCAGCCAAACGACTAGGCAGGGGAACACCGGGGAGCTGTTTTTT.

Here the CDR3 reads CASSSLYTGELFF. The CDR3 bases are TGTGCCAGCAGTTCCTTGTACACCGGGGAGCTGTTTTTT. The gene calls are TRBV7-9 and TRBJ2-2; D is undetermined. In germline, CDR1 is SEHNR, CDR2 FQNEAQ (reference sequence). The CDR3 sequence is 13 residues long. Trimming shortened V by 6 bases and J by 3 bases, and 8 bases separated the two germline ends.

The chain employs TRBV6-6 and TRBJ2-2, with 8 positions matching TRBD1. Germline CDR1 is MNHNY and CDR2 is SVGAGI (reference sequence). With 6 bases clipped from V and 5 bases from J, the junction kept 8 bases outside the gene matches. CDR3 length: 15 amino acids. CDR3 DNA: TGTGCCAGCAGCTCTCATCAGGGGGCTACCGGGGAGCTGTTTTTT. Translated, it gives CASSSHQGATGELFF.

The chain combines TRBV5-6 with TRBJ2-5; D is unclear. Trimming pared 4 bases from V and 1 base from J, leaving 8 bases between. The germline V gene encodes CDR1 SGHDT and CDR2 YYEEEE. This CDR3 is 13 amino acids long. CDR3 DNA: TGTGCCAGCAGCCAAAACAGCCAAGAGACCCAGTACTTC. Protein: CASSQNSQETQYF.

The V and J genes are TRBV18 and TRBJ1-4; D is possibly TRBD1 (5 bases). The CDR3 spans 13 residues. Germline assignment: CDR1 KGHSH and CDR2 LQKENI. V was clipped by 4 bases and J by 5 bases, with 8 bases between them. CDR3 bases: TGTGCCAGCTCACGCGGGGGGAATGAAAAACTGTTTTTT. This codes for CASSRGGNEKLFF.